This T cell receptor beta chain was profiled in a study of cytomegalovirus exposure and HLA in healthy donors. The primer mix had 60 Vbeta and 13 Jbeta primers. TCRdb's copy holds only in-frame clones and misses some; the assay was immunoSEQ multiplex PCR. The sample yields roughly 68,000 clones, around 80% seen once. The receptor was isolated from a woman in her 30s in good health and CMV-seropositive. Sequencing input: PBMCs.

The CDR3 DNA follows: TGCGCCAGCAGCCAAGGAGAGGGCAGTGGGGCCAACGTCCTGACTTTC. It encodes CASSQGEGSGANVLTF. This chain uses TRBV4-3 with TRBJ2-6; maybe TRBD2 (5 bases). Per the germline V gene, CDR1 is LGHNA and CDR2 is YSLEER. The CDR3 runs to 16 residues. V was clipped by 1 base and J by 3 bases, with 10 bases between them.